The 3 T cell receptor beta chains given below trace back to one sample, sequenced in a study of T cells in Graves' hyperthyroidism and ophthalmopathy. Researchers took RNA transcripts and amplified the TCR beta CDR3 regions from them. First-round RT-PCR with HTBI primers amplified the TCR CDR3 region. A single record per CDR3 protein comes from TCRdb applying MiXCR to the multiplex PCR reads. The data show hundreds of thousands of distinct CDR3 sequences, with approximately 18% seen just once and 16% held by the top ten. The sample taken for sequencing was blood. Receptors were obtained from a woman between 50 and 59 years old with Graves' hyperthyroidism that later progressed to Graves' ophthalmopathy.

This clonotype was seen only a few times. The gene calls are TRBV7-8 and TRBJ2-7; TRBD1 matches 9 bases. V was clipped by 3 bases and J by 1 base; unmatched bases: 10. Germline loops: CDR1 SGHVS, CDR2 FQNEAQ. The CDR3 extends over 17 amino acids. CDR3: CASSFQAGTGLSYEQYF. DNA for the CDR3: TGTGCCAGCAGCTTCCAGGCCGGGACAGGGCTATCCTACGAGCAGTACTTC.

This sequence joins TRBV4-1 and TRBJ2-7; 9 nucleotides align to TRBD2. The CDR3 consists of 16 residues. The J segment lost 2 bases and the V segment lost 5 bases, leaving 10 bases of the junction unmatched. The germline V gene encodes CDR1 MGHRA and CDR2 YSYEKL. CDR3 residues: CASSTLLGGGAYEQYF. As DNA, the CDR3 is TGCGCCAGCAGCACATTACTGGGCGGGGGGGCCTACGAGCAGTACTTC.

This clonotype was seen repeatedly, ten times or more. The chain is built from TRBV2 and TRBJ1-6; 10 bases are a match to TRBD1. The germline gives CDR1 SNHLY, CDR2 FYNNEI. The junction had 9 bases not matched to a gene; V was cut back by 3 bases and J by 10 bases. The CDR3 length is 16 residues. This CDR3 reads CASSEGTGVIVSPLHF. CDR3 DNA: TGTGCCAGCAGTGAGGGGACAGGGGTAATTGTCTCACCCCTCCACTTT.